Presented here are 28 T cell receptor beta chains from one specimen sequenced in a study of beta chain features in type 1 diabetes. The entirety of the isolated RNA underwent reverse transcription, so expressed TCRB transcripts were sequenced. Libraries were prepared by immunoSEQ multiplex PCR; TCRdb keeps only in-frame clonotypes and omits some of them. The table records nearly 350,000 clones, 6.5% to 10% of them present only once. The sample comprised central memory CD4+ T cells from blood. These receptors all stem from a woman under 30 in good health.

About this clone: The sample carries other DNA sequences with the same CDR3. V is TRBV5-1 and J is TRBJ1-2, with TRBD1 as a possible D gene (6 bases). CDR1 and CDR2 (germline): SGHRS, YFSETQ. CDR3 size: 12 residues. The ends were cut back, 0 bases at V and 6 bases at J, with 6 bases in the middle. The CDR3 spells CASSLDRDGYTF. CDR3 DNA sequence: TGCGCCAGCAGCTTGGACAGGGATGGCTACACCTTC.

This sequence joins TRBV20-1 and TRBJ2-4; maybe TRBD2 (6 bases). CDR1 is DFQATT and CDR2 is SNEGSKA in the germline V gene (reference sequence). V lost 3 bases and J 6 bases, leaving 6 bases between the germline ends. The CDR3 is made up of 11 amino acids. The CDR3 coding sequence is TGCAGTGCTAGGGGGGGAAACATTCAGTACTTC. Translation gives CSARGGNIQYF.

V and J are TRBV6-5 and TRBJ1-1; TRBD1 is a possible D gene (6 bases). The V gene's germline CDR1 is MNHEY and CDR2 SVGAGI. Trimming took 6 bases from V and 4 from J, leaving 15 bases between them. The CDR3 contains 14 residues. This CDR3 reads CASRTGSGSTEAFF. DNA of the CDR3: TGTGCCAGCAGAACAGGGTCGGGAAGCACTGAAGCTTTCTTT.

The chain is built from TRBV7-9 and TRBJ2-3; D unresolved. This CDR3 contains 12 residues. Germline CDR1 SEHNR, CDR2 FQNEAQ (reference sequence). The V gene lost 6 bases and the J gene lost 8 bases, with 12 bases spanning the gap. CDR3 DNA sequence: TGTGCCAGCAGTTCCTCAGGAGTTACGCAGTATTTT. As protein: CASSSSGVTQYF.

The sample holds a few counts of this clone. CDR3 loop: CASSIGTAAYGYTF. The CDR3 DNA is TGTGCCAGTAGTATCGGGACCGCGGCCTATGGCTACACCTTC. This rearrangement joins TRBV19 to TRBJ1-2; D might be TRBD1 (5 bases). This CDR3 is built from 14 residues. Trimming pared 3 bases from V and 4 bases from J, leaving 12 bases between. Germline V lookup: CDR1 LNHDA, CDR2 SQIVND (reference sequence).

Many counts were recorded for this clone. This sample includes further DNA sequences coding for the same CDR3. This rearrangement joins TRBV2 to TRBJ2-3, with D unresolved. The V and J ends lost 8 bases and 0 bases respectively, with 9 bases between them. Germline lookup yields CDR1 SNHLY and CDR2 FYNNEI. The CDR3 has 13 amino acids. CDR3 sequence reads: CASGTSSTDTQYF. CDR3 sequence (DNA): TGTGCCAGCGGCACCTCTAGCACAGATACGCAGTATTTT.

Many counts were recorded for this clone. V is TRBV19 and J is TRBJ2-2; possibly TRBD1 for D (6 bases). This CDR3 is built from 15 residues. V was shortened by 4 bases and J by 0 bases, with 9 bases between the two germline ends. Germline values: CDR1 LNHDA, CDR2 SQIVND (reference sequence). The CDR3 DNA sequence: TGTGCCAGTAGTAACCGGGACACGAACACCGGGGAGCTGTTTTTT. Residues: CASSNRDTNTGELFF.

The V and J genes are TRBV19 and TRBJ1-5; D is possibly TRBD1 (5 bases). CDR1 is LNHDA and CDR2 is SQIVND in the germline V gene (reference sequence). CDR3 length: 14 residues. V was pared by 4 bases and J by 3 bases, with 10 bases between. The DNA for the CDR3 is TGTGCCAGTAGTAATGACAGACACAATCAGCCCCAGCATTTT. Its protein product is CASSNDRHNQPQHF. The full variable domain, completed using reference TRBV19 and TRBJ1-5, is DGGITQSPKYLFRKEGQNVTLSCEQNLNHDAMYWYRQDPGQGLRLIYYSQIVNDFQKGDIAEGYSVSREKKESFPLTVTSAQKNPTAFYLCASSNDRHNQPQHFGDGTRLSIL.

The V and J genes are TRBV7-2 and TRBJ2-5, with 15 bases that match TRBD2. This CDR3 comprises 17 residues. The germline CDR1 and CDR2 sequences are SGHTA and FQGNSA. Unmatched junction bases numbered 4, after V lost 5 bases and J lost 0 bases. CDR3 sequence (DNA): TGTGCCAGCAGCCCAGGACTAGCGGGAGGGTACCAAGAGACCCAGTACTTC. Protein sequence: CASSPGLAGGYQETQYF.

The rearrangement joins TRBV14 to TRBJ2-1, with D unclear. The CDR3 is 16 amino acids. Per the germline V gene, CDR1 is SGHDN and CDR2 is FVKESK. Trimming cost V 0 bases and J 4 bases, with 13 bases left between them. The chain's CDR3 is CASSQDFGLFYNEQFF. DNA of the CDR3: TGTGCCAGCAGCCAAGATTTTGGTCTTTTTTACAATGAGCAGTTCTTC.

This clone was seen a few times. This chain connects TRBV5-1 to TRBJ1-4; D perhaps matches TRBD1 (6 bases). With 0 bases removed from V and 3 bases from J, the gap between germline ends came to 12 bases. The CDR3 consists of 16 residues. The germline gives CDR1 SGHRS, CDR2 YFSETQ. As DNA, the CDR3 is TGCGCCAGCAGCTTGGATACAGGGCCATCTAATGAAAAACTGTTTTTT. This codes for CASSLDTGPSNEKLFF.

This clone was seen a handful of times. The chain has TRBV10-3 and TRBJ1-2; D perhaps matches TRBD1 (6 bases). Germline V lookup: CDR1 ENHRY, CDR2 SYGVKD. The CDR3 has 13 amino acids. V was clipped by 3 bases and J by 7 bases, with 12 bases between them. CDR3 in amino acids: CAISEGGLGGYTF. CDR3 DNA: TGTGCCATCAGTGAAGGGGGTCTCGGTGGCTACACCTTC.

This clone was seen at least ten times. This sequence joins TRBV2 and TRBJ2-1, with TRBD1 as a possible D gene (6 bases). CDR1 is SNHLY, CDR2 FYNNEI, per germline. This CDR3 spans 13 amino acids. Trimming removed 6 bases from V and 4 bases from J, with 10 bases in between. CDR3 sequence reads: CASSRTEYNEQFF. CDR3 coding DNA: TGTGCCAGCAGCAGGACAGAGTACAATGAGCAGTTCTTC.

At least ten counts were recorded for this clone. This chain links TRBV28 with TRBJ2-7; 7 bases map to TRBD2. The CDR3 loop spans 14 amino acids. Germline V gene sequence: CDR1 MDHEN, CDR2 SYDVKM. V was clipped by 6 bases and J by 2 bases; unmatched bases: 7. The CDR3 bases are TGTGCCAGCAGCCCTAGCGGATACCCCTACGAGCAGTACTTC. Translated, it gives CASSPSGYPYEQYF.

This clone was observed at least ten times. This chain uses TRBV14 with TRBJ1-2, with D possibly TRBD1 on 5 matching bases. Germline V gene sequence: CDR1 SGHDN, CDR2 FVKESK. This CDR3 spans 13 amino acids. With 0 bases removed from V and 6 bases from J, the gap between germline ends came to 8 bases. CDR3 sequence reads: CASSQEGRDGYTF. CDR3 bases: TGTGCCAGCAGCCAAGAGGGACGGGATGGCTACACCTTC. Together with reference TRBV14 and TRBJ1-2, the CDR3 gives the full variable domain: EAGVTQFPSHSVIEKGQTVTLRCDPISGHDNLYWYRRVMGKEIKFLLHFVKESKQDESGMPNNRFLAERTGGTYSTLKVQPAELEDSGVYFCASSQEGRDGYTFGSGTRLTVV.

This clone turned up a few times. V is TRBV18 and J is TRBJ1-1; D not resolved. The V gene lost 1 base and the J gene lost 1 base, with 16 bases spanning the gap. Germline lookup yields CDR1 KGHSH and CDR2 LQKENI. There are 17 residues in the CDR3. The CDR3 coding sequence is TGTGCCAGCTCACCACATTCAGTGGATTCCAGGAACACTGAAGCTTTCTTT. Encoded protein: CASSPHSVDSRNTEAFF.

The V call is TRBV28, the J call TRBJ1-2; D call uncertain. Germline V gives CDR1 MDHEN, CDR2 SYDVKM. The ends were cut back, 8 bases at V and 5 bases at J, with 15 bases in the middle. The CDR3 is made up of 13 amino acids. The CDR3, as DNA: TGTGCCAGCGCCCAATATCCGGAGTATGGCTACACCTTC. This sequence encodes CASAQYPEYGYTF.

This clone was seen a few times. The chain links TRBV28 to TRBJ2-7; TRBD1 matches at 12 bases. Germline V gene data show CDR1 as MDHEN and CDR2 as SYDVKM. This CDR3 is built from 16 residues. V was pared by 6 bases and J by 5 bases, with 11 bases of the junction left unmatched. DNA for the CDR3: TGTGCCAGCAGGCCGGGACAGGGGGCGCTTCGCCACGAGCAGTACTTC. Amino acids: CASRPGQGALRHEQYF.

The rearrangement links TRBV6-5 to TRBJ2-3, with a tentative D call TRBD1 (6 bases). From germline, CDR1 is MNHEY and CDR2 SVGAGI. V was cut by 6 bases and J by 5 bases, with 9 bases left in between. The CDR3 length is 12 residues. The CDR3 nucleotides read TGTGCCAGCAGCCAGGGGATAGATACGCAGTATTTT. It yields the protein CASSQGIDTQYF.

This clone was recorded many times. This chain joins TRBV2 and TRBJ2-7; D assignment may be TRBD1 or TRBD2 (5 bases each). The CDR3 length is 16 residues. Trimming took 1 base from V and 1 from J, leaving 14 bases between them. The germline CDR1 and CDR2 sequences are SNHLY and FYNNEI. The CDR3 DNA follows: TGTGCCAGCAGTGAAGGTCAGGGACGCCCATCCTACGAGCAGTACTTC. Translated, it gives CASSEGQGRPSYEQYF.

The rearrangement uses TRBV2 and TRBJ1-2; the D is unclear. The CDR3 consists of 12 residues. The V and J ends lost 4 bases and 8 bases respectively, with 11 bases between them. Germline assignment: CDR1 SNHLY and CDR2 FYNNEI. CDR3 DNA: TGTGCCAGCAGTGCCCCGGGTGGGGGCTACACCTTC. Translated, it gives CASSAPGGGYTF.

This clone was seen a handful of times. J is TRBJ2-2 and V is TRBV4-1; 10 bases are shared with TRBD1. Germline-derived CDR1 and CDR2 are MGHRA and YSYEKL. V was clipped by 4 bases and J by 4 bases; unmatched bases: 3. The CDR3 is made up of 15 amino acids. The CDR3 region is CASSLDRGPTGELFF. CDR3 coding DNA: TGCGCCAGCAGCCTAGACAGGGGGCCCACCGGGGAGCTGTTTTTT.

This clone is classed as medium-sized. This chain uses TRBV25-1 with TRBJ2-3, with D tentatively TRBD1 (6 bases). The CDR3 is 12 amino acids. V was trimmed by 7 bases and J by 1 base, leaving 6 bases between them. Germline CDR1 is MGHDK and CDR2 is SYGVNS. The CDR3 region has the DNA TGTGCCAGCAACAGGGGCACAGATACGCAGTATTTT. The encoded protein is CASNRGTDTQYF.

As concerns this clone: This may come from a read error, since a much larger clone is one base off. The same CDR3 is also encoded by other DNA sequences in this sample. This rearrangement joins TRBV28 to TRBJ1-2; possible D gene TRBD1, 5 bases. CDR1 and CDR2 (germline): MDHEN, SYDVKM. Trimming left V 5 bases short and J 2 bases short, with 9 bases between. CDR3 size: 13 residues. CDR3 coding DNA: TGTGCCAGCAGTCGACAGAAAAACTATGGCTACACCTTC. It translates to CASSRQKNYGYTF.

This clone has ten or more counts. V and J are TRBV15 and TRBJ2-1; TRBD2 aligns across 11 bases. This CDR3 contains 16 residues. Germline trimming cut 5 bases from V and 7 bases from J; bases unmatched to any gene: 10. Germline assignment: CDR1 LNHNV and CDR2 YYDKDF (reference sequence). The CDR3 coding sequence is TGTGCCACCAGCCCGGGACTAGCGGACCCTTCAAATGAGCAGTTCTTC. Residues: CATSPGLADPSNEQFF.

The chain employs TRBV5-8 and TRBJ2-1; D not resolved. The CDR3 runs 15 residues. CDR1 SGHTS and CDR2 YDEGEE come from the germline V gene. V was pared by 1 base and J by 0 bases, with 8 bases between. The CDR3 here is CASSLFQSSYNEQFF. The DNA for the CDR3 is TGTGCCAGCAGCTTGTTCCAAAGCTCCTACAATGAGCAGTTCTTC.

This clone appeared many times. This sample includes further DNA sequences coding for the same CDR3. The chain has TRBV7-2 and TRBJ2-5; D is unclear. The CDR3 totals 11 residues. Germline V CDR1 and CDR2: SGHTA, FQGNSA. V gave up 3 bases and J gave up 5 bases, with 4 bases separating them. In nucleotides, the CDR3 is TGTGCCAGCAGCTTCTGGGAGACCCAGTACTTC. Amino acid sequence: CASSFWETQYF.

This clone appeared a few times. The V gene is TRBV6-1, the J gene TRBJ2-3; 7 bases are a match to TRBD1. The germline V gene has CDR1 MNHNS and CDR2 SASEGT. This CDR3 has 12 residues. The ends lost 4 bases at V and 9 bases at J; junction bases unmatched: 4. CDR3 loop: CASSVDRATQYF. The CDR3 nucleotides are TGTGCCAGCAGTGTTGACAGGGCAACGCAGTATTTT.